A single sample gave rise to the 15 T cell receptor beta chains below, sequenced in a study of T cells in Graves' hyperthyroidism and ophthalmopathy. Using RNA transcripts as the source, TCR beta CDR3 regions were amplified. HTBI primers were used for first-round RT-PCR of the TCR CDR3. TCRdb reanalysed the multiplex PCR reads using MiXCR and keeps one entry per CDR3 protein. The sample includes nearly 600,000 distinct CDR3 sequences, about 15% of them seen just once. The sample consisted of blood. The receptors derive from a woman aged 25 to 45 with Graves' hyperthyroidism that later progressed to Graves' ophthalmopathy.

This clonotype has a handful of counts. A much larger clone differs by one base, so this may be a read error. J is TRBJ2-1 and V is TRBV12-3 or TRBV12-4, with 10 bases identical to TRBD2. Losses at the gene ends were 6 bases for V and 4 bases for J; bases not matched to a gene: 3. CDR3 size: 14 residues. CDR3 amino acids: CASRLAGIYNEQFF. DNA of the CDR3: TGTGCCAGCAGACTAGCGGGAATTTACAATGAGCAGTTCTTC.

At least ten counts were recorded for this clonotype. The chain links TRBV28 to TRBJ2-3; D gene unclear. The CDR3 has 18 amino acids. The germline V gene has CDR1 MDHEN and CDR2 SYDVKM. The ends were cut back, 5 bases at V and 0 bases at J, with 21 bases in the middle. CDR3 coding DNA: TGTGCCAGCAGTCCAAGACGGGTGCGAGGTTGGAGCACAGATACGCAGTATTTT. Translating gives CASSPRRVRGWSTDTQYF.

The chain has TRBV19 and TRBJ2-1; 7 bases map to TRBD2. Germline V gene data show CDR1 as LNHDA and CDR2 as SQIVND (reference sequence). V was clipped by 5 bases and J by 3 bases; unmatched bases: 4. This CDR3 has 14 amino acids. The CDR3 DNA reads TGTGCCAGTAGTCCTGGACTAGTCTACAATGAGCAGTTCTTC. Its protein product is CASSPGLVYNEQFF. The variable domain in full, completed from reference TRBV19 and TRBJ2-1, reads DGGITQSPKYLFRKEGQNVTLSCEQNLNHDAMYWYRQDPGQGLRLIYYSQIVNDFQKGDIAEGYSVSREKKESFPLTVTSAQKNPTAFYLCASSPGLVYNEQFFGPGTRLTVL.

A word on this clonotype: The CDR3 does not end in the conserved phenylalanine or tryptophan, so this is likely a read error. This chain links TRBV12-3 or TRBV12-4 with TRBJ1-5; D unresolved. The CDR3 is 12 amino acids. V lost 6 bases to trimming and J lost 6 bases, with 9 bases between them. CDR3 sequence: CASSLGTQPQHL. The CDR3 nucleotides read TGTGCCAGCAGCCTCGGCACTCAGCCCCAGCATCTT.

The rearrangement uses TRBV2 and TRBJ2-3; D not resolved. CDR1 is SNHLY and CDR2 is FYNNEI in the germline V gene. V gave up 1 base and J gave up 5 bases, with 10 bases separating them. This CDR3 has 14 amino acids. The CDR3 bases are TGTGCCAGCAGTGAAGAGGGTGTGGGAGATACGCAGTATTTT. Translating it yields CASSEEGVGDTQYF.

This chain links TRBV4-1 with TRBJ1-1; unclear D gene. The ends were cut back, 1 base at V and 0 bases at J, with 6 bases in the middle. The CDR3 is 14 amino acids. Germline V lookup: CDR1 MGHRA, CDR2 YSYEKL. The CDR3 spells CASSQASVNTEAFF. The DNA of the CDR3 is TGCGCCAGCAGCCAAGCTTCGGTGAACACTGAAGCTTTCTTT.

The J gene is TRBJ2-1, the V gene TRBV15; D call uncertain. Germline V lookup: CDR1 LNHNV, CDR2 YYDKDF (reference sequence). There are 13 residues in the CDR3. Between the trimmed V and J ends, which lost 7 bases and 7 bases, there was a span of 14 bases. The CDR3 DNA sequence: TGTGCCACCACCCCACGGAGCGTGAATGAGCAGTTCTTC. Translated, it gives CATTPRSVNEQFF.

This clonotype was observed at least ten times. The DNA of the CDR3 is TGTGCCAGCAGTGATGTCCCCATAGAGGGAGAGACCCAGTACTTC. Amino acids: CASSDVPIEGETQYF. The chain has TRBV28 and TRBJ2-5, with D perhaps TRBD2 (5 bases). The germline V gene has CDR1 MDHEN and CDR2 SYDVKM. V was pared by 5 bases and J by 4 bases, with 17 bases between. The CDR3 is made up of 15 amino acids.

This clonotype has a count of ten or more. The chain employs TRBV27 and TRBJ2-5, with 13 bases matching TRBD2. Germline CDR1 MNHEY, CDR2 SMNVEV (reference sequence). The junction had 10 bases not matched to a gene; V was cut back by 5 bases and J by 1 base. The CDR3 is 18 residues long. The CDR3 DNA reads TGTGCCAGCAGTCCCCGGACTAGCGGGAGTGTTTTCCAAGAGACCCAGTACTTC. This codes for CASSPRTSGSVFQETQYF.

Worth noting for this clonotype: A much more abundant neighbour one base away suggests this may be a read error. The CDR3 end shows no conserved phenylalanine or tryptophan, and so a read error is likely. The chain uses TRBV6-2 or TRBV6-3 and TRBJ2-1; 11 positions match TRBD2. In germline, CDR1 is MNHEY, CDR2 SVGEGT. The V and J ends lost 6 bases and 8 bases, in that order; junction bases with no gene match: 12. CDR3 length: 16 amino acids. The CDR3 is CASRIFSGRAEDEQFI. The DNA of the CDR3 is TGTGCCAGCAGGATCTTTAGCGGGAGGGCCGAAGATGAGCAGTTCATC.

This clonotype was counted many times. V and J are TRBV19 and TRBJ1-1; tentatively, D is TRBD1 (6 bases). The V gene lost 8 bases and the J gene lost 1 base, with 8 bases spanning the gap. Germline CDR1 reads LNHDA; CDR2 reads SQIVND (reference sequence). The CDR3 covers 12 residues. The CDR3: CASWTANTEAFF. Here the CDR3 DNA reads TGTGCCAGTTGGACAGCGAACACTGAAGCTTTCTTT.

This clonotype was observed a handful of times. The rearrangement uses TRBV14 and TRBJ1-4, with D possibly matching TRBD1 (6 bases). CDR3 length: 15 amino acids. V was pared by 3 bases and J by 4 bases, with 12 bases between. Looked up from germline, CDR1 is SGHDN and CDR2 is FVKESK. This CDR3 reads CASSHGTGINEKLFF. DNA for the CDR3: TGTGCCAGCAGCCACGGTACAGGGATTAATGAAAAACTGTTTTTT.

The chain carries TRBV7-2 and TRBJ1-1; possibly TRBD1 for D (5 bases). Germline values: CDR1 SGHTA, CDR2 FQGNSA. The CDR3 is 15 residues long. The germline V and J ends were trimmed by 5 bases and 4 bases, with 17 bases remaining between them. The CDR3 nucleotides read TGTGCCAGCAGCCCACGGGGACTTCGGAGCACTGAAGCTTTCTTT. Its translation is CASSPRGLRSTEAFF.

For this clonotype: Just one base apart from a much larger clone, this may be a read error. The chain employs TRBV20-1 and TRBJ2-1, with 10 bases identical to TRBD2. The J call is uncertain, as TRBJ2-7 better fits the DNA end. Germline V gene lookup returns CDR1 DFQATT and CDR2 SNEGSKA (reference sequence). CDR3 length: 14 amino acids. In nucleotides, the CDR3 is TGCAGTGCTGAAAGCGGGAGGGTAGACAATGAGCAGTACTTC. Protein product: CSAESGRVDNEQYF.

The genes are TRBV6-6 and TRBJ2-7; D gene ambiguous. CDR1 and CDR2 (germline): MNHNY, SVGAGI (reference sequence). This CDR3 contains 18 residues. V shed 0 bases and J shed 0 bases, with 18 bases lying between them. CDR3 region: CASSYSSTGALSSYEQYF. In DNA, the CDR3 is TGTGCCAGCAGTTACTCCTCTACGGGCGCGCTAAGCTCCTACGAGCAGTACTTC.